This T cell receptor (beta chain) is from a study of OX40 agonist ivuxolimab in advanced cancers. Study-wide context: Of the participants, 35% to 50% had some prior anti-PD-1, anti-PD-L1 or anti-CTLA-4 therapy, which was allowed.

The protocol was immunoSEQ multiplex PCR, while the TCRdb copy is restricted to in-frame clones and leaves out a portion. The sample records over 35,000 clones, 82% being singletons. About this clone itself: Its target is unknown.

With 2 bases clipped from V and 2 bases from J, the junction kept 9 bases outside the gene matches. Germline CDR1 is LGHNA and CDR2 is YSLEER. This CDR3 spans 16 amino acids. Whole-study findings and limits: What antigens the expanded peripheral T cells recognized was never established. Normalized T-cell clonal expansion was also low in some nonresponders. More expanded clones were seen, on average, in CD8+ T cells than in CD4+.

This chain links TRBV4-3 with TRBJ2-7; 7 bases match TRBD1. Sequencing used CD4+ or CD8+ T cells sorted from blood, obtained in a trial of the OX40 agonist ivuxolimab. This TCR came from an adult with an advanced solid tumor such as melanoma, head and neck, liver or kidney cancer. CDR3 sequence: CASSQNRDSPAYEQYF. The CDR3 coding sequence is TGCGCCAGCAGCCAAAACCGGGACAGCCCAGCCTACGAGCAGTACTTC.